Here is one TCR beta chain with its context. This CDR3 has 12 residues. The V gene's germline CDR1 is MNHEY and CDR2 SMNVEV (reference sequence). V was shortened by 5 bases and J by 4 bases, with 9 bases between the two germline ends. Per the study methods: Amplifying reference gene primers gave estimates of nucleated cell counts. Sequencing was performed with immunoSEQ multiplex PCR; in TCRdb, only in-frame clones are kept and a portion is missing. That table furnishes V, J and clone size, whereas the DNA furnished D and trimming. The top ten clones hold 4% to 4.5% of a sample with 96,000 or so clones, 70% to 90% of them seen once. These data come from a study of blood T cell repertoires in COVID-19. Study overall: Sample material is recorded as cDNA or gDNA derived from T cells, B-cell-depleted T cells, or PBMCs.

Sample: peripheral blood. V is TRBV27 and J is TRBJ2-7, with D tentatively TRBD1 (6 bases). This clonotype originated in a human donor with COVID-19, enrolled during active disease. The donor label of this sample is uncertain. CDR3 sequence reads: CASSPQGYEQYF. CDR3 DNA sequence: TGTGCCAGCAGTCCACAGGGATACGAGCAGTACTTC.